Below, 10 T cell receptor beta chains from the same sample are listed, as sequenced in a study of T cell clones after liver transplantation. Profiling relied on immunoSEQ multiplex PCR, and the TCRdb table lists in-frame clones only, not all of them. This table holds about 12,000 clones, roughly 74% found once. Sequenced here: CD8+ T cells from blood, sampled at the 22-month timepoint. Receptor source: a human patient who received a liver transplant. These T cells may partly come from the graft donor.

This chain uses TRBV5-7 with TRBJ2-1; 11 bases line up with TRBD2. TRBV5-7 is assigned to the ORF class and has an uncertain function. CDR3 size: 18 residues. V shed 0 bases and J 5 bases; nucleotides not matched to a gene: 10. The CDR3 region is CASSLEQVAGGQDNEQFF. The CDR3 coding sequence is TGTGCCAGCAGCTTGGAACAAGTAGCGGGAGGGCAGGACAATGAGCAGTTCTTC.

V gene TRBV5-5 combines with J gene TRBJ1-1, with D maybe TRBD1 (5 bases). The CDR3 runs to 13 residues. Between the trimmed V and J ends, which lost 2 bases and 8 bases, there was a span of 13 bases. CDR1 is SGHKS and CDR2 is YYEKEE in the germline V gene (reference sequence). The CDR3 is CASSLRDHMEAFF. The CDR3 nucleotides read TGTGCCAGCAGCTTAAGGGACCACATGGAAGCTTTCTTT.

The chain has TRBV5-1 and TRBJ2-3; D is uncertain. CDR1 and CDR2 (germline): SGHRS, YFSETQ. The CDR3 sequence is 13 residues long. V lost 4 bases and J lost 4, with 10 bases in between. The CDR3 here is CASSAEAPDTQYF. The CDR3 nucleotides are TGCGCCAGCAGCGCCGAGGCCCCAGATACGCAGTATTTT.

This chain joins TRBV4-1 and TRBJ2-3; TRBD1 or TRBD2 may be the D gene (5 bases each). This CDR3 region has 14 residues. Trimming stripped 1 base from V and 1 base from J, with 6 bases between. Germline V gene sequence: CDR1 MGHRA, CDR2 YSYEKL. CDR3 DNA: TGCGCCAGCAGCCAAGGGGACGGCACAGATACGCAGTATTTT. Amino acids: CASSQGDGTDTQYF.

V is TRBV5-4 and J is TRBJ2-7, with 9 bases fitting TRBD1. Germline CDR1 SGHNT, CDR2 YYREEE (reference sequence). The CDR3 covers 14 residues. V lost 4 bases and J lost 4; bases outside the gene matches: 6. The CDR3 DNA is TGTGCCAGCAGCGATACAGGGGGCACATACGAGCAGTACTTC. Translation gives CASSDTGGTYEQYF.

V is TRBV11-3 and J is TRBJ2-7; possible D gene TRBD2, 6 bases. The CDR3 length is 12 residues. The ends were cut back, 0 bases at V and 7 bases at J, with 7 bases in the middle. CDR1 is SGHNT, CDR2 YENEEA, per germline. CDR3 in amino acids: CASSLEGGEQYF. The CDR3 DNA is TGTGCCAGCAGCTTAGAGGGAGGAGAGCAGTACTTC.

The V and J genes are TRBV6-1 and TRBJ1-2; TRBD1 matches 9 bases. Germline loops: CDR1 MNHNS, CDR2 SASEGT. The CDR3 extends over 14 amino acids. The ends lost 5 bases at V and 2 bases at J; junction bases unmatched: 3. The CDR3 is CASSTGQGNYGYTF. As DNA, the CDR3 is TGTGCCAGCAGTACAGGACAGGGGAACTATGGCTACACCTTC.

This chain uses TRBV6-6 with TRBJ1-1; a weak D match, TRBD1 (6 bases). Trimming removed 0 bases at V and 5 bases at J, with 10 bases between. Looked up from germline, CDR1 is MNHNY and CDR2 is SVGAGI (reference sequence). The CDR3 runs 14 residues. CDR3 residues: CASSYSEGGTEAFF. The CDR3 nucleotides read TGTGCCAGCAGTTACTCGGAGGGGGGGACTGAAGCTTTCTTT.

Remarks on this clone: The same CDR3 is also encoded by other DNA sequences in this sample. The chain is built from TRBV7-9 and TRBJ1-3; TRBD1 might be the D (5 bases). Germline loops: CDR1 SEHNR, CDR2 FQNEAQ (reference sequence). V was clipped by 4 bases and J by 2 bases, with 9 bases between them. The CDR3 covers 14 residues. The CDR3 reads CASSSPGAGNTIYF. CDR3 DNA sequence: TGTGCCAGCAGCTCCCCGGGGGCTGGAAACACCATATATTTT.

The CDR3 sequence is CASSGRDGGLGYTF. CDR3 DNA: TGTGCCAGCAGCGGACGTGATGGGGGGCTTGGCTACACCTTC. The chain has TRBV9 and TRBJ1-2; D is perhaps TRBD1 (6 bases). The CDR3 is 14 residues long. Trimming removed 3 bases at V and 7 bases at J, with 16 bases between. Germline V lookup: CDR1 SGDLS, CDR2 YYNGEE.